Listed here is a single TCR beta chain. Its antigen is undetermined. Germline values: CDR1 SEHNR, CDR2 FQNEAQ (reference sequence). The trim removed 5 bases at V and 3 bases at J, leaving 5 bases unmatched. The CDR3 consists of 15 residues. Libraries were prepared by immunoSEQ multiplex PCR; TCRdb keeps only in-frame clonotypes and omits some of them. The data hold 600,000 to 800,000 clones, with just under 75% observed a single time. The investigators split CD4+ cells into a CD45RA+ naive subset and a CD45RA-negative memory subset. This specimen comes from a study of shared clonotypes between healthy human individuals. Study-wide findings and caveats: Naive subsets usually exceeded memory subsets in estimated richness. The four-donor shared clonotypes exceeded non-shared clonotypes in generation probability, with non-shared ones scoring lower. Sharing of clonotypes among donors was expected to vary with sequencing depth.

This TCR was recovered from a woman aged 25 to 39 in good health. The chain uses TRBV7-9 and TRBJ2-3, with 10 nucleotides matching TRBD1. Source material: memory CD4+ T cells sorted from blood. The subset here: CD45RA-negative fraction. The CDR3: CASSAGTGETDTQYF. CDR3 coding DNA: TGTGCCAGCAGCGCCGGGACAGGGGAGACAGATACGCAGTATTTT.